What follows are 18 T cell receptor beta chains derived from one specimen sequenced in a study of cytomegalovirus exposure and HLA in healthy donors. Using immunoSEQ multiplex PCR, the repertoire was profiled, and TCRdb retains in-frame clones only, with some absent. This sample has approximately 150,000 clones, with approximately 86% found just once. The specimen was PBMCs. These receptor sequences come from a man between 18 and 29 years old in good health and CMV-seropositive.

The chain employs TRBV9 and TRBJ2-5, with TRBD1 as a possible D gene (6 bases). The V and J ends lost 0 bases and 2 bases respectively, with 14 bases between them. Germline assignment: CDR1 SGDLS and CDR2 YYNGEE. This CDR3 region has 16 residues. The CDR3 loop is CASSVGQDTLQETQYF. The CDR3, as DNA: TGTGCCAGCAGCGTAGGACAGGATACCCTTCAAGAGACCCAGTACTTC.

This clone was seen just once. This chain connects TRBV5-6 to TRBJ2-7; perhaps TRBD1 as D (6 bases). Germline CDR1 reads SGHDT; CDR2 reads YYEEEE. This CDR3 is 15 amino acids long. V was trimmed by 2 bases and J by 5 bases, leaving 17 bases between them. The CDR3 sequence: CASSFKTGRLDEQYF. Written as DNA, the CDR3 is TGTGCCAGCAGCTTTAAGACAGGCCGCCTCGACGAGCAGTACTTC.

The genes are TRBV9 and TRBJ2-1; TRBD1 is a possible D gene (8 bases). Trimming pared 4 bases from V and 1 base from J, leaving 21 bases between. The CDR3 loop spans 18 amino acids. Germline-derived CDR1 and CDR2 are SGDLS and YYNGEE. The CDR3 DNA reads TGTGCCAGCAGCAGACGACCAGGACAGGGAGGGTCCTACAATGAGCAGTTCTTC. Its translation is CASSRRPGQGGSYNEQFF. Drawing the rest from reference TRBV9 and TRBJ2-1, the complete variable domain is DSGVTQTPKHLITATGQRVTLRCSPRSGDLSVYWYQQSLDQGLQFLIQYYNGEERAKGNILERFSAQQFPDLHSELNLSSLELGDSALYFCASSRRPGQGGSYNEQFFGPGTRLTVL.

The chain carries TRBV7-2 and TRBJ2-1; the D gene is possibly TRBD1 (5 bases). CDR3 size: 15 residues. V lost 5 bases to trimming and J lost 0 bases, with 11 bases between them. Per germline, CDR1 SGHTA and CDR2 FQGNSA. The CDR3, as DNA: TGTGCCAGCAGCCCTGGGGCCCGCTCCTACAATGAGCAGTTCTTC. This gives the protein CASSPGARSYNEQFF. The complete variable domain, with remaining parts taken from reference TRBV7-2 and TRBJ2-1, reads GAGVSQSPSNKVTEKGKDVELRCDPISGHTALYWYRQSLGQGLEFLIYFQGNSAPDKSGLPSDRFSAERTGGSVSTLTIQRTQQEDSAVYLCASSPGARSYNEQFFGPGTRLTVL.

V usage is TRBV9 and J usage is TRBJ1-5, with 7 nucleotides matching TRBD1. Trimming took 0 bases from V and 3 from J; bases not matched to a gene: 3. The CDR3 spans 15 residues. Per germline, CDR1 SGDLS and CDR2 YYNGEE. CDR3 region: CASSVGDRVNQPQHF. As DNA, the CDR3 is TGTGCCAGCAGCGTAGGGGACAGAGTCAATCAGCCCCAGCATTTT.

V is TRBV19 and J is TRBJ1-2; D unresolved. The CDR3 has 13 residues. V lost 3 bases and J lost 4, with 9 bases in between. Germline V CDR1 and CDR2: LNHDA, SQIVND (reference sequence). The CDR3 nucleotides are TGTGCCAGTAGTATTAGTGAACTCTATGGCTACACCTTC. This encodes CASSISELYGYTF.

The chain is built from TRBV6-5 and TRBJ1-1; TRBD1 matches at 10 bases. Per germline, CDR1 MNHEY and CDR2 SVGAGI. The CDR3 contains 15 residues. The V gene end was trimmed by 5 bases and the J gene end by 4 bases; junction bases not matched to a gene: 7. CDR3 amino acids: CASSAGGQGPTEAFF. The CDR3 coding sequence is TGTGCCAGCAGTGCCGGGGGACAGGGGCCCACTGAAGCTTTCTTT.

In nucleotides, the CDR3 is TGTGCCAGCAGTGAACAGTCTTATAGCAATCAGCCCCAGCATTTT. This translates into CASSEQSYSNQPQHF. V gene TRBV2 combines with J gene TRBJ1-5; unclear D gene. Germline V lookup: CDR1 SNHLY, CDR2 FYNNEI. This CDR3 is 15 amino acids long. V was pared by 2 bases and J by 0 bases, with 8 bases between.

V usage is TRBV4-1 and J usage is TRBJ2-3, with 7 bases lining up with TRBD2. The CDR3 contains 16 residues. From germline, CDR1 is MGHRA and CDR2 YSYEKL. Trimming cost V 2 bases and J 4 bases; bases outside gene matches: 9. The CDR3 DNA sequence: TGCGCCAGCAGCCAAAGTTGGCGGGGGATATCAGATACGCAGTATTTT. It codes for CASSQSWRGISDTQYF.

V usage is TRBV4-1 and J usage is TRBJ2-7, with 10 bases identical to TRBD1. V dropped 4 bases and J dropped 3; count of bases not matched to a gene: 6. CDR3 length equals 15 residues. The germline V gene encodes CDR1 MGHRA and CDR2 YSYEKL. The CDR3 reads CASSRPGQGFYEQYF. CDR3 DNA sequence: TGCGCCAGCAGCCGACCGGGACAGGGGTTCTACGAGCAGTACTTC.

This rearrangement joins TRBV7-2 to TRBJ2-1; 12 bases are a match to TRBD2. J gave up 4 bases and V 5 bases, and 3 bases lay outside the gene matches. CDR1 and CDR2 from the germline V gene are SGHTA and FQGNSA. The CDR3 extends over 15 amino acids. DNA for the CDR3: TGTGCCAGCAGCCTCGGACTAGCGGGATACAATGAGCAGTTCTTC. Translated: CASSLGLAGYNEQFF.

The chain uses TRBV18 and TRBJ2-7; 8 bases line up with TRBD1. In germline, CDR1 is KGHSH, CDR2 LQKENI. V lost 4 bases to trimming and J lost 6 bases; unmatched junction nucleotides: 8. CDR3 length: 14 amino acids. CDR3 nucleotide sequence: TGTGCCAGCTCACTGGACAGGGTGAAAGGCGAGCAGTACTTC. It is translated as CASSLDRVKGEQYF.

The CDR3 DNA is TGTGCCAGCAGCTCTACTAGTTACGGTACCGGGGAGCTGTTTTTT. Translated: CASSSTSYGTGELFF. The genes are TRBV7-8 and TRBJ2-2; possible D gene TRBD2, 5 bases. Germline CDR1 is SGHVS and CDR2 is FQNEAQ. The CDR3 is made up of 15 amino acids. V dropped 4 bases and J dropped 5 bases, with 14 bases sitting between them.

The rearrangement joins TRBV7-8 to TRBJ1-1; D might be TRBD1 (6 bases). Trimming took 5 bases from V and 4 from J, leaving 26 bases between them. The CDR3 runs to 18 residues. Per germline, CDR1 SGHVS and CDR2 FQNEAQ. The CDR3 sequence is CASSPLGLQGRSGTEAFF. The CDR3 nucleotides are TGTGCCAGCAGCCCTCTGGGCCTACAGGGAAGGAGTGGCACTGAAGCTTTCTTT.

CDR3 nucleotides: TGTGCCAGTAGTGTAGGCCTAGCGGGGGAGCTTGGCAAAAACATTCAGTACTTC. Translation gives CASSVGLAGELGKNIQYF. The J gene is TRBJ2-4, the V gene TRBV19; 10 bases map to TRBD2. This CDR3 is 18 amino acids long. Germline V lookup: CDR1 LNHDA, CDR2 SQIVND (reference sequence). J lost 3 bases, V lost 5 bases, and 13 bases had no gene match.

The V gene is TRBV28, the J gene TRBJ2-3, with 7 nucleotides matching TRBD2. The germline gives CDR1 MDHEN, CDR2 SYDVKM. The V and J ends lost 7 bases and 7 bases, in that order; junction bases with no gene match: 11. This CDR3 comprises 14 residues. The CDR3 sequence: CASTRAGQTYTQYF. Written as DNA, the CDR3 is TGTGCCAGCACCAGAGCGGGGCAAACTTATACGCAGTATTTT.

The V call is TRBV19, the J call TRBJ2-1; 11 positions match TRBD2. V lost 9 bases and J lost 11; bases outside the gene matches: 9. Germline V gene sequence: CDR1 LNHDA, CDR2 SQIVND (reference sequence). CDR3 length equals 13 residues. CDR3 sequence: CASSGLADRKQFF. The CDR3 DNA reads TGTGCCAGCTCGGGACTAGCGGACCGAAAGCAGTTCTTC.

The chain links TRBV18 to TRBJ2-3; D is undetermined. Trimming took off 4 bases at V and 0 bases at J, with 5 bases between the two ends. The CDR3 consists of 13 residues. The germline V gene has CDR1 KGHSH and CDR2 LQKENI. CDR3 coding DNA: TGTGCCAGCTCACTCTATAGCACAGATACGCAGTATTTT. This sequence encodes CASSLYSTDTQYF. The entire variable domain, with the rest obtained from reference TRBV18 and TRBJ2-3, is as follows: NAGVMQNPRHLVRRRGQEARLRCSPMKGHSHVYWYRQLPEEGLKFMVYLQKENIIDESGMPKERFSAEFPKEGPSILRIQQVVRGDSAAYFCASSLYSTDTQYFGPGTRLTVL.